The 22 T cell receptor beta chains below come from one sample, sequenced in a study of shared clonotypes between healthy human individuals (dated by TCRdb to 2018 to 2020). For the CD8 naive samples, CD45RO-negative cells were positively selected for CCR7, yielding a CD45RA+CCR7+ population from which TemRA cells were excluded. Library prep was done by the immunoSEQ multiplex PCR assay. TCRdb's version of the immuneACCESS table is confined to in-frame rearrangements and falls short of the full clone set. An unresolved V gene accounts for under half of the shortfall where checked; the remainder is of unknown origin. The sample has about 2.1 million clones on record, over 85% of them singletons. The biggest ten clones account for more than 1.5% of the sample. Sequenced sample: naive CD8+ T cells from PBMCs. The meaning of the sample's cell subset or site label: CD45RA+CCR7+. Receptor source: a man aged 18 to 30 in good health. Some clones in this sample may be carry-over from other donors' samples.

The J gene is TRBJ2-7, the V gene TRBV2; 8 bases line up with TRBD1. This CDR3 contains 15 residues. Germline V gene data show CDR1 as SNHLY and CDR2 as FYNNEI. V trimming: 5 bases; J trimming: 0 bases; junction bases outside the gene matches: 6. The CDR3 sequence is CASSPGGEHSYEQYF. CDR3 nucleotides: TGTGCCAGCAGTCCAGGGGGCGAGCACTCCTACGAGCAGTACTTC.

The CDR3 here is CASSLRGSGSPLEQYF. CDR3 DNA: TGCGCCAGCAGCCTCCGAGGGAGCGGGAGTCCACTCGAGCAGTACTTC. The chain uses TRBV5-1 and TRBJ2-7; 8 nucleotides match TRBD2. Losses at the gene ends were 4 bases for V and 6 bases for J; bases not matched to a gene: 15. The CDR3 is 16 residues long. Looked up from germline, CDR1 is SGHRS and CDR2 is YFSETQ.

In DNA, the CDR3 is TGTGCCAGCATTGTAGGGGGGTCTAATGAAAAACTGTTTTTT. It encodes CASIVGGSNEKLFF. The chain uses TRBV2 and TRBJ1-4; D perhaps matches TRBD1 (6 bases). This CDR3 contains 14 residues. V was trimmed by 7 bases and J by 3 bases, leaving 12 bases between them. CDR1 and CDR2 from the germline V gene are SNHLY and FYNNEI.

As regards this clone: Other DNA sequences in this sample translate to the same CDR3. The rearrangement joins TRBV15 to TRBJ1-1; D gene ambiguous. V dropped 2 bases and J dropped 3 bases, with 4 bases sitting between them. This CDR3 contains 12 residues. CDR1 LNHNV and CDR2 YYDKDF come from the germline V gene (reference sequence). The DNA of the CDR3 is TGTGCCACCAGCAGACGGGACACTGAAGCTTTCTTT. This gives the protein CATSRRDTEAFF.

The chain is built from TRBV11-2 and TRBJ1-6; maybe TRBD1 (6 bases). V was trimmed by 5 bases and J by 8 bases, leaving 7 bases between them. Per germline, CDR1 SGHAT and CDR2 FQNNGV. This CDR3 has 12 amino acids. For the CDR3, the DNA is TGTGCCAGCAGCCCAGGGGATTCACCCCTCCACTTT. Translating gives CASSPGDSPLHF.

The J gene is TRBJ2-5, the V gene TRBV10-3; possibly TRBD1 for D (6 bases). Trimming shortened V by 6 bases and J by 0 bases, and 11 bases separated the two germline ends. Germline V gives CDR1 ENHRY, CDR2 SYGVKD. This CDR3 spans 14 amino acids. DNA for the CDR3: TGTGCCATCAGGACCCAGGGGTACCAAGAGACCCAGTACTTC. This gives the protein CAIRTQGYQETQYF.

V and J are TRBV19 and TRBJ2-3; 8 nucleotides match TRBD1. The CDR3 length is 17 residues. Germline loops: CDR1 LNHDA, CDR2 SQIVND (reference sequence). Trimming cost V 6 bases and J 4 bases; bases outside gene matches: 15. CDR3 DNA sequence: TGTGCCAGTAGCGAAACCAGCCGGGACAGGCGGGCAGATACGCAGTATTTT. Amino acid sequence: CASSETSRDRRADTQYF.

On this clone: The same CDR3 also results from other DNA sequences found in this sample. The J gene is TRBJ2-1, the V gene TRBV6-5; D uncertain. V shed 0 bases and J shed 5 bases, with 5 bases lying between them. From germline, CDR1 is MNHEY and CDR2 SVGAGI. The CDR3 covers 13 residues. The CDR3, as DNA: TGTGCCAGCAGTTACTCGCGCAACAATGAGCAGTTCTTC. This encodes CASSYSRNNEQFF.

A single count supports this clone. The V call is TRBV4-3, the J call TRBJ2-1, with 11 bases that match TRBD2. From germline, CDR1 is LGHNA and CDR2 YSLEER. With 3 bases clipped from V and 10 bases from J, the junction kept 14 bases outside the gene matches. The CDR3 spans 17 residues. The CDR3 protein is CASSQILAGESKGEQFF. The CDR3 DNA reads as TGCGCCAGCAGCCAGATACTAGCGGGAGAAAGTAAGGGGGAGCAGTTCTTC.

The chain uses TRBV6-5 and TRBJ2-7; D remains ambiguous. The germline V gene encodes CDR1 MNHEY and CDR2 SVGAGI. V was clipped by 10 bases and J by 2 bases, with 15 bases between them. The CDR3 sequence is 13 residues long. CDR3 nucleotides: TGTGCCACCCAGTTCGGTCTAGCCTACGAGCAGTACTTC. Encoded protein: CATQFGLAYEQYF.

Regarding this clone: Within the sample, other DNA sequences also encode this same CDR3. J is TRBJ1-6 and V is TRBV7-9; a weak D match, TRBD1 (5 bases). There are 14 residues in the CDR3. The ends were cut back, 0 bases at V and 10 bases at J, with 10 bases in the middle. Per the germline V gene, CDR1 is SEHNR and CDR2 is FQNEAQ (reference sequence). The CDR3: CASSLAGGGSPLHF. CDR3 sequence (DNA): TGTGCCAGCAGCTTAGCGGGCGGGGGATCACCCCTCCACTTT.

The J gene is TRBJ1-3, the V gene TRBV7-2; 7 bases are shared with TRBD1. The CDR3 runs 17 residues. Trimming took 9 bases from V and 1 from J; bases not matched to a gene: 15. Looked up from germline, CDR1 is SGHTA and CDR2 is FQGNSA. The CDR3 reads CARGDSLLTPSGNTIYF. CDR3 coding DNA: TGTGCCAGGGGGGACAGCCTTCTAACTCCTTCTGGAAACACCATATATTTT.

The chain couples TRBV2 to TRBJ2-1, with TRBD2 matching 8 bases. CDR1 is SNHLY, CDR2 FYNNEI, per germline. Unmatched junction bases numbered 13, after V lost 6 bases and J lost 6 bases. This CDR3 spans 16 amino acids. CDR3 amino acids: CASRVKGTRIANEQFF. For the CDR3, the DNA is TGTGCCAGCAGGGTAAAGGGGACTAGGATTGCCAATGAGCAGTTCTTC.

In this sample, this clone turned up once. The chain joins TRBV4-3 to TRBJ2-7, with 11 bases identical to TRBD2. CDR3 length: 13 residues. Germline V CDR1 and CDR2: LGHNA, YSLEER. The trim removed 4 bases at V and 7 bases at J, leaving 3 bases unmatched. CDR3 sequence (DNA): TGCGCCAGCAGCCCGGGACTAGCGGCGGAGCAGTACTTC. Translating it yields CASSPGLAAEQYF.

The CDR3 DNA sequence: TGTGCCAGCACCTCGGGACAGGGGGCGGGTGGCTACACCTTC. This codes for CASTSGQGAGGYTF. This chain links TRBV2 with TRBJ1-2; TRBD1 matches at 12 bases. After removal of 7 bases from V and 7 bases from J, the junction contained 7 bases not matched to a gene. The CDR3 covers 14 residues. CDR1 and CDR2 (germline): SNHLY, FYNNEI.

DNA for the CDR3: TGTGCCAGCAGCGTAGCCCTTGGCTCCTACGAGCAGTACTTC. Its protein is CASSVALGSYEQYF. The chain employs TRBV9 and TRBJ2-7; D unresolved. Trimming stripped 0 bases from V and 0 bases from J, with 7 bases between. The CDR3 spans 14 residues. Per germline, CDR1 SGDLS and CDR2 YYNGEE. Based on the CDR3 plus reference TRBV9 and TRBJ2-7, the full variable domain is DSGVTQTPKHLITATGQRVTLRCSPRSGDLSVYWYQQSLDQGLQFLIQYYNGEERAKGNILERFSAQQFPDLHSELNLSSLELGDSALYFCASSVALGSYEQYFGPGTRLTVT.

The chain joins TRBV6-6 to TRBJ2-4; D is ambiguous. Germline V lookup: CDR1 MNHNY, CDR2 SVGAGI (reference sequence). Trimming shortened V by 2 bases and J by 8 bases, and 7 bases separated the two germline ends. The CDR3 has 12 amino acids. The CDR3 region is CASSYENDIQYF. The CDR3 coding sequence is TGTGCCAGCAGTTACGAGAACGACATTCAGTACTTC.

The rearrangement joins TRBV28 to TRBJ2-1, with D maybe TRBD2 (5 bases). Trimming shortened V by 10 bases and J by 1 base, and 11 bases separated the two germline ends. The germline V gene encodes CDR1 MDHEN and CDR2 SYDVKM. The CDR3 loop spans 13 amino acids. The CDR3 nucleotides are TGTGCCACCGAGGGAGAGTCCTACAATGAGCAGTTCTTC. This codes for CATEGESYNEQFF.

The genes are TRBV27 and TRBJ2-5; 8 bases match TRBD2. Gene TRBJ2-7 matches the end of the DNA better, so the J call may be wrong. This CDR3 region has 16 residues. Germline V lookup: CDR1 MNHEY, CDR2 SMNVEV (reference sequence). The CDR3 DNA sequence: TGTGCCAGCAGTTTATCCGCGGGGACTAGAACTTACGAGCAGTACTTC. This sequence encodes CASSLSAGTRTYEQYF.

The J gene is TRBJ2-1, the V gene TRBV29-1; no clear D gene. V lost 3 bases to trimming and J lost 10 bases, with 16 bases between them. The germline gives CDR1 SQVTM, CDR2 ANQGSEA. This CDR3 region has 13 residues. The CDR3, as DNA: TGCAGCGTTGATGGTCTAGTGGTAAGGGAGCAGTTCTTC. Protein sequence: CSVDGLVVREQFF.

This chain joins TRBV6-5 and TRBJ2-7; 10 positions match TRBD2. The CDR3 contains 16 residues. Germline CDR1 MNHEY, CDR2 SVGAGI. V was clipped by 0 bases and J by 7 bases; unmatched bases: 9. The CDR3 DNA follows: TGTGCCAGCAGTTACTCGTTGGGACTAGCGCCACCGGAGCAGTACTTC. Encoded protein: CASSYSLGLAPPEQYF.

The genes are TRBV5-1 and TRBJ1-1; D gene uncertain. With 4 bases removed from V and 2 bases from J, the gap between germline ends came to 12 bases. Germline V gene data show CDR1 as SGHRS and CDR2 as YFSETQ. There are 14 residues in the CDR3. The DNA for the CDR3 is TGCGCCAGCAGCCAACATAACAGAAACACTGAAGCTTTCTTT. It is translated as CASSQHNRNTEAFF.